The rows below give T cell receptor beta chains drawn from one sample of a study of chemoradiotherapy in HPV16-positive cancers. Sequenced by immunoSEQ multiplex PCR; TCRdb stores in-frame clones only, minus some. The sample lists 30,000 to 40,000 clones, 80% to 90% occurring once. Sample: blood, taken from a patient who underwent chemoradiotherapy. These receptors all come from a human donor with HPV-associated anogenital cancer. Both conserved end residues are part of each CDR3. The order of the fields is clone size, V gene, D gene, J gene, CDR3 DNA, CDR3 protein. D genes are given only for firm matches. Only some rows state a clone size, as once, few, many or a class for expanded clones.

-	TRBV10-2	-	TRBJ1-2	TGCGCCAGCAGTGAGGCACCCCGAGGGATCTATGGCTACACCTTC	CASSEAPRGIYGYTF
-	TRBV4-1	-	TRBJ2-1	TGCGCCAGCAGCCAAGTTTCTGTGGGCGGACGATCCTACAATGAGCAGTTCTTC	CASSQVSVGGRSYNEQFF
-	TRBV5-1	TRBD1	TRBJ2-1	TGCGCCAGCAGCTTGCCAGGGGGAGATGAGCAGTTCTTC	CASSLPGGDEQFF
-	TRBV7-9	-	TRBJ2-3	TGTGCCAGCAGCCAAAACCAGGGTAACACAGATACGCAGTATTTT	CASSQNQGNTDTQYF
once	TRBV9	TRBD1	TRBJ1-2	TGTGCCAGCAGCCCCCGACAGGGTGGTTATGGCTACACCTTC	CASSPRQGGYGYTF
-	TRBV11-2	TRBD1	TRBJ1-1	TGTGCCAGCAGCTCTCGGACAGGGGCGAACACTGAAGCTTTCTTT	CASSSRTGANTEAFF
-	TRBV5-4	-	TRBJ2-1	TGTGCCGGGGTTTCGCGGGGGCTAAAAAATGAGCAGTTCTTC	CAGVSRGLKNEQFF
-	TRBV18	TRBD1	TRBJ2-7	TGTGCCAGCTCACCAAGGGGGCGGATTCTCTACGAGCAGTACTTC	CASSPRGRILYEQYF
-	TRBV9	-	TRBJ2-1	TGTGCCAGCAGCCCGACGTGGAGTGGGGATGAGCAGTTCTTC	CASSPTWSGDEQFF
-	TRBV27	-	TRBJ2-2	TGTGCCAGCAGTTTCGGCCCCCGAGGATCCGGGGAGCTGTTTTTT	CASSFGPRGSGELFF
-	TRBV5-1	-	TRBJ2-7	TGCGCCAGCAGCTTGGGGGGCGCACCAATCGGGGAGCAGTACTTC	CASSLGGAPIGEQYF
-	TRBV5-1	-	TRBJ2-2	TGCGCCAGCAGCTTTCTGGGTAGCGGGAACACCGGGGAGCTGTTTTTT	CASSFLGSGNTGELFF
-	TRBV11-3	-	TRBJ2-3	TGTGCCAGCAGCTTCGGGGCTAGCACAGATACGCAGTATTTT	CASSFGASTDTQYF
-	TRBV5-1	-	TRBJ2-1	TGCGCCAGCAGTCGAGGACAGTGGGAAATCAATGAGCAGTTCTTC	CASSRGQWEINEQFF
-	TRBV7-9	-	TRBJ2-3	TGTGCCAGCACCCACGGGGACACAGATACGCAGTATTTT	CASTHGDTDTQYF
-	TRBV7-2	-	TRBJ1-6	TGTGCCAGCAGCTTAGAAATCGGTTTACACCACTTT	CASSLEIGLHHF
-	TRBV13	TRBD1	TRBJ1-5	TGTGCCAGCAGCTTGACAGGGGCCCAGCCCCAGCATTTT	CASSLTGAQPQHF
-	TRBV11-2	TRBD1	TRBJ2-5	TGTGCCAGCAGAAAAGACGGGACAGTCCAAGAGACCCAGTACTTC	CASRKDGTVQETQYF
-	TRBV7-2	-	TRBJ2-1	TGTGCCAGCAGCCCCCGTCGGGGGAGCAATGAGCAGTTCTTC	CASSPRRGSNEQFF
-	TRBV25-1	TRBD2	TRBJ2-1	TGTGCCAGCAGTGGGACACTAGCGGGGGGCGGATCCCACAATGAGCAGTTCTTC	CASSGTLAGGGSHNEQFF
-	TRBV18	-	TRBJ2-1	TGTGCCAGCTCGCCGGGCCTAGCCAATGAGCAGTTCTTC	CASSPGLANEQFF
-	TRBV11-2	TRBD1	TRBJ2-1	TGTGCCAGCAGCCTCTACAGGGGCGAGGCGTACAATGAGCAGTTCTTC	CASSLYRGEAYNEQFF
-	TRBV11-2	-	TRBJ2-3	TGTGCCAGCAGCCGGACCGGGGCCGGGTATAGCACAGATACGCAGTATTTT	CASSRTGAGYSTDTQYF
-	TRBV19	TRBD1	TRBJ2-7	TGTGCCAGTAGTAGAAATTTAGGGGGCAGGACCTACGAGCAGTACTTC	CASSRNLGGRTYEQYF
-	TRBV5-6	-	TRBJ1-1	TGTGCCAGCAGCTTGGTGGGGAGGGCCACTGAAGCTTTCTTT	CASSLVGRATEAFF
-	TRBV6-5	-	TRBJ1-1	TGTGCCGTCAAAACCTTAAACACTGAAGCTTTCTTT	CAVKTLNTEAFF
-	TRBV7-9	-	TRBJ2-7	TGTGCCAGCAGCCCGAGGGGGGAGCAGTACTTC	CASSPRGEQYF
-	TRBV5-1	TRBD2	TRBJ2-7	TGCGCCAGCAGCTTGGCCGCAGCGGGAGGGCGGGGAGAGCAGTACTTC	CASSLAAAGGRGEQYF
once	TRBV6-1	-	TRBJ1-1	TGTGCCGGTGTCCCGGGACATGACACTGAAGCTTTCTTT	CAGVPGHDTEAFF
-	TRBV6-6	-	TRBJ1-5	TGTGCCAGCACTGACTCTGCAGCTCAGCCCCAGCATTTT	CASTDSAAQPQHF
-	TRBV7-2	-	TRBJ2-1	TGTGCCAGCAGCTTAGATATTGGATTGGGGTCCTACAATGAGCAGTTCTTC	CASSLDIGLGSYNEQFF
-	TRBV11-2	-	TRBJ2-1	TGTGCCAGCAGCTCCCCGGGAAGGGGGGCATATGAGCAGTTCTTC	CASSSPGRGAYEQFF
-	TRBV19	-	TRBJ1-2	TGTGCCAGTAGTGTCGACAGAGGGGCCACTTATGGCTACACCTTC	CASSVDRGATYGYTF
-	TRBV10-2	-	TRBJ2-6	TGCGCCAGCAGTGACCTAGAGGGGTACTCTGGGGCCAACATCCTGACTTTC	CASSDLEGYSGANILTF
-	TRBV4-3	-	TRBJ2-5	TGCGCCAGCAGCCAGGACTACCGCCTGGGGTCAAAACTACAAGAGACCCAGTACTTC	CASSQDYRLGSKLQETQYF
-	TRBV9	-	TRBJ2-1	TGTGCCAGCAGCGTAGGATGGGGAAACAATGAGCAGTTCTTC	CASSVGWGNNEQFF
-	TRBV18	TRBD1	TRBJ2-7	TGTGCCAGCTCAGAGGACAGGGTCTACGAGCAGTACTTC	CASSEDRVYEQYF
-	TRBV5-4	-	TRBJ2-5	TGTGCCAGCAGCTTGAAGTTCGGTAGTCCCGCAGAGACCCAGTACTTC	CASSLKFGSPAETQYF
-	TRBV5-1	-	TRBJ1-4	TGCGCCAGCTCGTTAACCCAGGCGCTAGGCGAAAAACTGTTTTTT	CASSLTQALGEKLFF
once	TRBV6-5	TRBD1	TRBJ1-2	TGTGCCAGCACAAGACAACCACAGGGGCGGGGTGGCTACACCTTC	CASTRQPQGRGGYTF
-	TRBV30	-	TRBJ1-1	TGTGCCTGGAGTCCGACCGCCCGAGGGGGGGACACTGAAGCTTTCTTT	CAWSPTARGGDTEAFF
-	TRBV7-9	TRBD1	TRBJ1-3	TGTGCCAGCAGTCGGACAGGGGAAGGAAACACCATATATTTT	CASSRTGEGNTIYF
-	TRBV30	-	TRBJ1-2	TGTGCCTGGAGTCCACGGGGGGCACGGCCCTATGGCTACACCTTC	CAWSPRGARPYGYTF
few	TRBV5-4	-	TRBJ2-1	TGTGCCAGCAGCTTGGACGCCATCAATGAGCAGTTCTTC	CASSLDAINEQFF
-	TRBV2	-	TRBJ1-2	TGTGCCAGCAGTGAACAGGGACACCCTAACTATGGCTACACCTTC	CASSEQGHPNYGYTF
-	TRBV6-5	-	TRBJ1-1	TGTGCCAGCAGTTCGCCTCGGGTCCTGAACACTGAAGCTTTCTTT	CASSSPRVLNTEAFF
-	TRBV19	-	TRBJ1-3	TGTGCCAGTAGTATCGACGGCAACTCTGGAAACACCATATATTTT	CASSIDGNSGNTIYF
-	TRBV7-2	TRBD1	TRBJ1-1	TGTGCCAGCAGCAAGGGACAGGAGAACACTGAAGCTTTCTTT	CASSKGQENTEAFF
-	TRBV30	-	TRBJ1-3	TGTGCCTGGAGTACTGGGGTCGGAAACACCATATATTTT	CAWSTGVGNTIYF
-	TRBV7-9	-	TRBJ2-1	TGTGCCAGCAGCTTAGCGGGAGAGGGCAATGAGCAGTTCTTC	CASSLAGEGNEQFF
-	TRBV6-1	-	TRBJ2-7	TGTGCCAGTAGCTCCAGACTCTACGAGCAGTACTTC	CASSSRLYEQYF
-	TRBV9	TRBD2	TRBJ2-2	TGTGCCAGCAGCTTCAGGACTAGCGCGAACACCGGGGAGCTGTTTTTT	CASSFRTSANTGELFF
-	TRBV11-3	TRBD1	TRBJ1-6	TGTGCCAGCAGCCAAGGACAGGTTGGTTCACCCCTCCACTTT	CASSQGQVGSPLHF
-	TRBV9	TRBD1	TRBJ1-4	TGTGCCAGCAGCGACGACAGGGGCCATGAAAAACTGTTTTTT	CASSDDRGHEKLFF
-	TRBV21-1	-	TRBJ2-3	TGTGCCAGCAGCAAAGGAACCCTAGCGGGAGGGGTAGATACGCAGTATTTT	CASSKGTLAGGVDTQYF
once	TRBV4-3	TRBD2	TRBJ2-2	TGCGCCAGCAGCCAAGATTGGGCGGGAGTGGCCACCGGGGAGCTGTTTTTT	CASSQDWAGVATGELFF
-	TRBV15	-	TRBJ1-5	TGTGCCACCAGCAGAGATCCTGGGGGCAATCAGCCCCAGCATTTT	CATSRDPGGNQPQHF
-	TRBV15	-	TRBJ2-1	TGTGCCACCAGCAGAGATAAATTGACAGCATACGAGCAGTTCTTC	CATSRDKLTAYEQFF
-	TRBV29-1	-	TRBJ2-3	TGCAGCGCCCAATGGGGGTGGGGGGATACGCAGTATTTT	CSAQWGWGDTQYF